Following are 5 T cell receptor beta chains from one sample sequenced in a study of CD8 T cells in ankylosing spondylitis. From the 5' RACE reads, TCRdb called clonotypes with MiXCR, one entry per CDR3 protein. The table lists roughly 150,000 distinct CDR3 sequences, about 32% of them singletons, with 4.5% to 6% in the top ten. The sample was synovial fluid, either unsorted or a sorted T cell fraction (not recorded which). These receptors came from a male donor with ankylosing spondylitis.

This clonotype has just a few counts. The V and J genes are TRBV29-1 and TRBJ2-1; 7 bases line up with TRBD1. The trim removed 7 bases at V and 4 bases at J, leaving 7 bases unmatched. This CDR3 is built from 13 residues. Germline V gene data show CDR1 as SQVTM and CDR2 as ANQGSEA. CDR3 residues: CSGRQGTYNEQFF. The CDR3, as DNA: TGCAGCGGGAGACAGGGAACGTACAATGAGCAGTTCTTC.

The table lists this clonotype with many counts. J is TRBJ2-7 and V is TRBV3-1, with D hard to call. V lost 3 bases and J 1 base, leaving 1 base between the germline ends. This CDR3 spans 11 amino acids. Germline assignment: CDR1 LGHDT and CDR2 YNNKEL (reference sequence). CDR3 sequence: CASSQSYEQYF. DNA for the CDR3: TGTGCCAGCAGCCAGTCCTACGAGCAGTACTTC.

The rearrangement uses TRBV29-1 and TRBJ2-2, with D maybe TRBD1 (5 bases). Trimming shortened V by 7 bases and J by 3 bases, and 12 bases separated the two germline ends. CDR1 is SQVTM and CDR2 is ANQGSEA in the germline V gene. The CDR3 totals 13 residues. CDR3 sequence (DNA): TGCAGCGGATCGACAGTAGACACCGGGGAGCTGTTTTTT. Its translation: CSGSTVDTGELFF.

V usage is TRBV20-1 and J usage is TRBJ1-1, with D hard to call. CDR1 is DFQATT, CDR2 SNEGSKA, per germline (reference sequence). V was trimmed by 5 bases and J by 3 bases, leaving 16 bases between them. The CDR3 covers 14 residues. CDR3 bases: TGCAGTGCTCCCAGACCCCACGGGCACACTGAAGCTTTCTTT. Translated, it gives CSAPRPHGHTEAFF.

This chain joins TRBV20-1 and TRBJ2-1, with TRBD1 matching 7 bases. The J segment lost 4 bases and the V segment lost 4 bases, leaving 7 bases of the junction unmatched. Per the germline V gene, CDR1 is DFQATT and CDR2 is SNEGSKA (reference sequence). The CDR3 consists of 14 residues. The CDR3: CSATRQGFYNEQFF. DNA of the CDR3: TGCAGTGCTACAAGACAGGGATTTTACAATGAGCAGTTCTTC.